The 30 T cell receptor beta chains presented below share a single source sample, sequenced in a study of read filtering for tumor transcriptome and immune sequencing. This library used approximately 390 ng RNA and molecular barcoded adaptors spanning alpha/delta and beta/gamma chains. TCRdb re-called the reads with MiXCR, one entry per CDR3 protein. The sample lists around 50,000 distinct CDR3 sequences; 20% to 25% were seen once. What was sequenced was a population of CD138-negative cells sorted from bone marrow. The receptors were sampled from a donor aged 40 or older with multiple myeloma.

On this clonotype itself: A far larger clone is off by one base, so a read error is likely. The CDR3 sequence: CGSTGRRVSNSNYNEQFF. CDR3 nucleotide sequence: TGTGGCAGCACCGGACGAAGGGTTTCAAACTCGAATTACAATGAGCAGTTCTTC. V gene TRBV6-6 combines with J gene TRBJ2-1; no definite D call. From germline, CDR1 is MNHNY and CDR2 SVGAGI (reference sequence). CDR3 length: 18 amino acids.

V gene TRBV24-1 combines with J gene TRBJ2-3, with 13 bases identical to TRBD2. The CDR3 consists of 18 residues. Germline CDR1 and CDR2: KGHDR and SFDVKD. With V trimmed by 6 bases and J by 2 bases, 10 bases remained unmatched. This chain's CDR3 is CATSSGLAGAGLTDTQYF. The CDR3 DNA reads as TGTGCCACCAGTAGCGGACTAGCGGGAGCGGGCCTCACAGATACGCAGTATTTT.

A remark on this clonotype: This is likely a read error, given that the CDR3 carries no conserved phenylalanine or tryptophan at its end. The chain has TRBV3-1 and TRBJ2-3; D ambiguous. Trimming pared 0 bases from V and 10 bases from J, leaving 11 bases between. The CDR3 totals 13 residues. CDR1 and CDR2 from the germline V gene are LGHDT and YNNKEL (reference sequence). DNA of the CDR3: TGTGCCAGCAGCCAAGACGAGCTCCGGGCGCAGTATTCT. It specifies CASSQDELRAQYS.

This clonotype was seen at least ten times. The chain recombines TRBV2 with TRBJ1-1, with D hard to call. Germline CDR1 is SNHLY and CDR2 is FYNNEI. The CDR3 runs 12 residues. V was clipped by 1 base and J by 8 bases, with 8 bases between them. The CDR3 DNA follows: TGTGCCAGCAGTGAAGGGGAACCAGAAGCTTTCTTT. It specifies CASSEGEPEAFF.

V and J are TRBV28 and TRBJ2-3; a possible D gene is TRBD2 (6 bases). The CDR3 runs 15 residues. Per germline, CDR1 MDHEN and CDR2 SYDVKM. Between the trimmed V and J ends, which lost 2 bases and 4 bases, there was a span of 13 bases. The CDR3 nucleotides read TGTGCCAGCAGTTTACTAGTGCCTAGCGCAGATACGCAGTATTTT. Translating gives CASSLLVPSADTQYF.

In its sample, this clonotype was seen many times. The missing conserved phenylalanine or tryptophan at the end of this CDR3 makes a read error likely. The CDR3 reads CASSPVSPRSANTGELFL. DNA for the CDR3: TGTGCCAGCTCACCAGTGTCCCCGCGTTCTGCGAACACCGGGGAGCTGTTTCTT. This rearrangement joins TRBV18 to TRBJ2-2; D ambiguous. The length of the CDR3 is 18 residues. Germline CDR1 and CDR2: KGHSH and LQKENI. V lost 2 bases, J lost 0 bases, and 16 bases lay in between.

This clonotype was counted many times. The rearrangement joins TRBV28 to TRBJ1-1; tentative D call: TRBD1 (6 bases). The CDR3 runs to 15 residues. Germline CDR1 MDHEN, CDR2 SYDVKM. Trimming left V 7 bases short and J 0 bases short, with 15 bases between. Here the CDR3 reads CASNGGDNLNTEAFF. The CDR3 DNA is TGTGCCAGCAATGGAGGGGACAATTTGAACACTGAAGCTTTCTTT. The variable domain in full, with the rest retrieved from reference TRBV28 and TRBJ1-1, is DVKVTQSSRYLVKRTGEKVFLECVQDMDHENMFWYRQDPGLGLRLIYFSYDVKMKEKGDIPEGYSVSREKKERFSLILESASTNQTSMYLCASNGGDNLNTEAFFGQGTRLTVV.

As concerns this clonotype: A much bigger clone sits one base away, suggesting this may be a read error. V gene TRBV21-1 combines with J gene TRBJ2-2. TRBV21-1 is a documented pseudogene. The CDR3 spans 15 residues. CDR3 sequence: CASSKATTVAGELFF. In DNA, the CDR3 is TGTGCCAGCAGCAAAGCTACGACGGTCGCCGGGGAGCTGTTTTTT.

This clonotype was seen many times. This chain's CDR3 is CASTEDRMGTEAFF. For the CDR3, the DNA is TGTGCCAGCACCGAAGACAGGATGGGGACTGAAGCTTTCTTT. The chain recombines TRBV25-1 with TRBJ1-1, with a weak D call TRBD1 (6 bases). Germline V CDR1 and CDR2: MGHDK, SYGVNS. V dropped 7 bases and J dropped 5 bases, with 17 bases sitting between them. This CDR3 has 14 residues.

This clonotype was found many times. J is TRBJ2-5 and V is TRBV29-1, with 10 bases identical to TRBD1. V lost 6 bases to trimming and J lost 2 bases; unmatched junction nucleotides: 9. Germline loops: CDR1 SQVTM, CDR2 ANQGSEA. This CDR3 is built from 15 residues. The CDR3 coding sequence is TGCAGCGTCGCCTCCGGGACAGGGGTACAAGAGACCCAGTACTTC. Amino acid sequence: CSVASGTGVQETQYF.

This sequence joins TRBV20-1 and TRBJ2-1; 7 bases are shared with TRBD2. Germline-derived CDR1 and CDR2 are DFQATT and SNEGSKA (reference sequence). Losses at the gene ends were 4 bases for V and 11 bases for J; bases not matched to a gene: 17. This CDR3 is built from 15 residues. The CDR3 sequence: CSANPEGGTTMKQFF. In nucleotides, the CDR3 is TGCAGTGCTAATCCTGAAGGCGGGACTACAATGAAGCAGTTCTTC.

Many counts were recorded for this clonotype. The chain links TRBV10-3 to TRBJ2-6; TRBD1 is a possible D gene (6 bases). Trimming took off 7 bases at V and 2 bases at J, with 12 bases between the two ends. The germline gives CDR1 ENHRY, CDR2 SYGVKD. This CDR3 spans 15 amino acids. The CDR3, as DNA: TGTGCCATCAATACAGGGCTGGCTGGGGCCAACGTCCTGACTTTC. This translates into CAINTGLAGANVLTF.

The V gene is TRBV20-1, the J gene TRBJ2-3; possibly TRBD1 or TRBD2 for D (5 bases each). Trimming shortened V by 7 bases and J by 2 bases, and 13 bases separated the two germline ends. CDR3 length: 13 residues. The germline CDR1 and CDR2 sequences are DFQATT and SNEGSKA (reference sequence). The CDR3 protein is CSVLQGVTDTQYF. The CDR3, as DNA: TGCAGTGTCCTTCAGGGAGTCACAGATACGCAGTATTTT.

This clonotype came up many times. The CDR3, as DNA: TGTGCCAGCAGAAGGGACGGGGCGAACACCGGGGAGCTGTTTTTT. It translates to CASRRDGANTGELFF. The chain employs TRBV6-5 and TRBJ2-2; possibly TRBD1 or TRBD2 for D (5 bases each). Germline lookup yields CDR1 MNHEY and CDR2 SVGAGI. The V and J ends lost 6 bases and 0 bases respectively, with 11 bases between them. The CDR3 runs to 15 residues.

This clonotype appeared a few times. V is TRBV4-1 and J is TRBJ2-1, with D tentatively TRBD2 (6 bases). This CDR3 region has 16 residues. Trimming pared 2 bases from V and 6 bases from J, leaving 17 bases between. Per germline, CDR1 MGHRA and CDR2 YSYEKL. CDR3 in amino acids: CASSQSAGGSPNEQFF. In DNA, the CDR3 is TGCGCCAGCAGCCAAAGTGCCGGGGGATCACCCAATGAGCAGTTCTTC.

Points on this clonotype: A read error is possible here, since a much larger clone lies one base away. The gene calls are TRBV6-1 and TRBJ2-3; no clear D gene. From germline, CDR1 is MNHNS and CDR2 SASEGT. The CDR3 extends over 16 amino acids. Trimming stripped 2 bases from V and 1 base from J, with 13 bases between. CDR3 sequence: CASSESFYYGTDTQYF. The DNA of the CDR3 is TGTGCCAGCAGTGAAAGCTTCTATTATGGCACAGATACGCAGTATTTT.

This clonotype was observed many times. This chain connects TRBV4-1 to TRBJ2-1; D uncertain. CDR3 length: 15 amino acids. Germline V gene lookup returns CDR1 MGHRA and CDR2 YSYEKL. With 1 base removed from V and 3 bases from J, the gap between germline ends came to 10 bases. Here the CDR3 reads CASSQGPSDYNEQFF. CDR3 coding DNA: TGCGCCAGCAGCCAAGGGCCGTCGGACTACAATGAGCAGTTCTTC.

This clonotype was counted ten times or more. The chain joins TRBV7-8 to TRBJ2-5, with D possibly called TRBD1 or TRBD2 (5 bases each). V was shortened by 6 bases and J by 7 bases, with 21 bases between the two germline ends. The CDR3 covers 15 residues. Germline loops: CDR1 SGHVS, CDR2 FQNEAQ. The CDR3 is CASRRHQGPSWTQYF. The CDR3, as DNA: TGTGCCAGCAGGAGACACCAGGGACCGTCGTGGACCCAGTACTTC.

This clonotype appeared many times. This rearrangement joins TRBV12-3 or TRBV12-4 to TRBJ1-2; TRBD1 aligns across 10 bases. V gave up 6 bases and J gave up 3 bases; unmatched junction bases: 1. The CDR3 sequence is 13 residues long. CDR3 DNA sequence: TGTGCCAGCAGGGGGACAGGGGACTATGGCTACACCTTC. Translation: CASRGTGDYGYTF.

As for this clonotype: One base away lies a much larger clone, so this may be a sequencing read error. Because the CDR3 is missing its conserved closing phenylalanine or tryptophan, this is likely a read error. The V call is TRBV12-3 or TRBV12-4, the J call TRBJ2-2; tentative D call: TRBD1 (5 bases). This CDR3 has 13 amino acids. V lost 3 bases and J 6 bases, leaving 8 bases between the germline ends. In nucleotides, the CDR3 is TGTGCCAGCAGTTTCCAGGGCTCCGGGGAGCTGTTTGTT. As protein: CASSFQGSGELFV.

This clonotype has at least ten counts. The V call is TRBV24-1, the J call TRBJ1-5, with a possible D match to TRBD1 (5 bases). The length of the CDR3 is 16 residues. Trimming pared 5 bases from V and 5 bases from J, leaving 18 bases between. Germline loops: CDR1 KGHDR, CDR2 SFDVKD. This chain's CDR3 is CATSGGGSNLYQPQHF. The CDR3 coding sequence is TGTGCCACCAGTGGGGGGGGATCGAATCTTTATCAGCCCCAGCATTTT.

The genes are TRBV6-9 and TRBJ2-3; TRBD1 or TRBD2 may be the D gene (6 bases each). The germline CDR1 and CDR2 sequences are MNHGY and SVAAGI. The CDR3 loop spans 20 amino acids. V was pared by 0 bases and J by 6 bases, with 28 bases between. In DNA form, the CDR3 reads TGTGCCAGCAGTTATTCTGGGGGGTGTTCTGGGGACAAAATTCCGGATACGCAGTATTTT. Residues: CASSYSGGCSGDKIPDTQYF.

This clonotype has ten or more counts. V gene TRBV7-8 combines with J gene TRBJ1-3, with TRBD1 as a possible D gene (6 bases). CDR1 SGHVS and CDR2 FQNEAQ come from the germline V gene. CDR3 length: 16 amino acids. Trimming removed 5 bases at V and 2 bases at J, with 16 bases between. CDR3 region: CASSRTSWGPGNTIYF. CDR3 bases: TGTGCCAGCAGCCGAACAAGCTGGGGGCCTGGAAACACCATATATTTT.

This clonotype has ten or more counts. The chain links TRBV28 to TRBJ1-1; D unresolved. This CDR3 spans 15 amino acids. V lost 5 bases and J 2 bases, leaving 15 bases between the germline ends. Per the germline V gene, CDR1 is MDHEN and CDR2 is SYDVKM. The CDR3, as DNA: TGTGCCAGCAGTCCACGGACGCAAAGTAACACTGAAGCTTTCTTT. As protein: CASSPRTQSNTEAFF.

This clonotype has at least ten counts. The chain is built from TRBV27 and TRBJ2-3, with D possibly called TRBD1 or TRBD2 (6 bases each). V was trimmed by 1 base and J by 4 bases, leaving 12 bases between them. The CDR3 is 15 amino acids. Germline values: CDR1 MNHEY, CDR2 SMNVEV (reference sequence). DNA for the CDR3: TGTGCCAGCAGTTTATTCCGGGGGCCCCCAGATACGCAGTATTTT. This translates into CASSLFRGPPDTQYF.

This clonotype showed up many times. The rearrangement joins TRBV11-2 to TRBJ2-1; 10 bases match TRBD2. The CDR3 totals 17 residues. Germline V gene sequence: CDR1 SGHAT, CDR2 FQNNGV. V trimming: 2 bases; J trimming: 9 bases; junction bases outside the gene matches: 13. The CDR3 region is CASSLTIGLAGAGEQFF. The CDR3 coding sequence is TGTGCCAGCAGCTTAACCATCGGGCTAGCGGGAGCTGGTGAGCAGTTCTTC.

This clonotype was picked up many times. This sequence joins TRBV10-2 and TRBJ2-1, with TRBD2 matching 10 bases. Per the germline V gene, CDR1 is WSHSY and CDR2 is SAAADI. The CDR3 extends over 16 amino acids. J was trimmed by 6 bases and V by 6 bases; bases with no gene match: 11. CDR3 sequence reads: CASRLAGSSRANEQFF. CDR3 coding DNA: TGCGCCAGCAGACTAGCGGGATCCTCCCGGGCCAATGAGCAGTTCTTC.

The V and J genes are TRBV6-5 and TRBJ2-7; 15 nucleotides agree with TRBD2. Germline V gene data show CDR1 as MNHEY and CDR2 as SVGAGI. After removal of 6 bases from V and 1 base from J, the junction contained 7 bases not matched to a gene. The CDR3 consists of 17 residues. CDR3 sequence: CASRGGLAGGWSYEQYF. DNA of the CDR3: TGTGCCAGCAGAGGGGGACTAGCGGGAGGTTGGTCCTACGAGCAGTACTTC.

Notes on this clonotype: At one end, the junction sequence differs from germline, possibly due to a read error. The gene calls are TRBV5-1 and TRBJ2-2; 10 positions agree with TRBD2. Per the germline V gene, CDR1 is SGHRS and CDR2 is YFSETQ. This CDR3 has 17 residues. CDR3 amino acids: CASSQETSGINTGELFF. The CDR3 coding sequence is TGTGCCAGCAGCCAGGAAACTAGCGGGATAAACACCGGGGAGCTGTTTTTT.

Notes on this clonotype: This likely reflects a read error, since a far larger clone is one base away. In this CDR3 the conserved last residue, phenylalanine or tryptophan, is missing, so a read error is likely. Because the CDR3's place on the DNA is in doubt, the DNA is left out and the CDR3 is given as listed by TCRdb. This rearrangement joins TRBV21-1 to TRBJ2-2; the table gives TRBD2 as D, unverified against the DNA. TRBV21-1 counts as a pseudogene. The CDR3 length equals 15 residues, ends included. The CDR3 region is CASSSSGTNTGELFI.